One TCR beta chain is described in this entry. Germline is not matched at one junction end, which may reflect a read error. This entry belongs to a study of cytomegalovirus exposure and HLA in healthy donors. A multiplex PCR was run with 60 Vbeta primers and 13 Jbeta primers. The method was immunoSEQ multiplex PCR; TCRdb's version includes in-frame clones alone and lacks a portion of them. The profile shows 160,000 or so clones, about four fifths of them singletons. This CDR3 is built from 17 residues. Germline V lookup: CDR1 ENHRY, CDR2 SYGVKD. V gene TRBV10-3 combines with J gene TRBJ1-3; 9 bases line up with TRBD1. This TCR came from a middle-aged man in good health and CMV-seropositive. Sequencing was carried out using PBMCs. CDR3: CAISELGGTGPGNTIYF. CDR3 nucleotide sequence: TGTGCCATCAGCGAGTTAGGGGGGACAGGGCCTGGAAACACCATATATTTT.